This T cell receptor (beta chain) was recovered during a study of T cell changes during pregnancy in multiple sclerosis (dated by TCRdb to between 2018 and 2021). With respect to the entire study: In women with multiple sclerosis, the researchers looked at how the T cell repertoire shifted as pregnancy progressed.

Receptor libraries were prepared by the immunoSEQ multiplex PCR assay. Here the immuneACCESS table is served through TCRdb, limited to in-frame sequences with V and J called. Missing clones are a known gap in these copies; in checked studies unresolved V genes cover under half, and the rest lacks a known reason. For this sample the table gives fewer than 75,000 clones, of which roughly nine tenths were detected only once. Approximately 5.7% of the sample belongs to the ten largest clones. From a lookup of the germline V gene, CDR1 and CDR2 are SGDLS and YYNGEE. V loses 0 bases at its end and J loses 4 bases; junction bases beyond the gene matches: 8. The CDR3 numbers 17 residues from cysteine through phenylalanine. Here the CDR3 DNA is all that survives: 51 bases in frame from base 1. As regards this clone: Its antigen target is currently unknown. Base quality data are lacking; no much larger clone is found one base away.

The rearranged segments are TRBV9 and TRBJ2-3; the central 10 bases match TRBD1. The sample in question was CD8+ T cells from peripheral blood mononuclear cells, obtained before pregnancy. This clonotype was sampled from a female donor with multiple sclerosis, enrolled in a pregnancy study. The CDR3 reads CASSVGGGTGEADTQYF. The DNA is as follows: TGTGCCAGCAGCGTAGGTGGCGGGACAGGGGAGGCAGATACGCAGTATTTT.